Listed below are T cell receptor beta chains from one sample, sequenced in a study of OX40 agonist ivuxolimab in advanced cancers. Produced via immunoSEQ multiplex PCR; TCRdb's table is partial and in-frame only. The profile shows about 120,000 clones, just under 95% of them singletons. The specimen comprised CD4+ or CD8+ T cells sorted from blood, sampled in a trial of the OX40 agonist ivuxolimab. The receptors derive from an adult with an advanced solid tumor such as melanoma, head and neck, liver or kidney cancer. Each CDR3 is given with its conserved first and last residue.

v_call cdr3_aa
TRBV9 CASSASWTGFYGYTF
TRBV6-5 CASSYSTGPDTQYF
TRBV7-2 CASSLGGGRDTQYF
TRBV25-1 CASSDTGTSGSNEQFF
TRBV5-6 CASSLLNEPQHF
TRBV6-1 CASSERGNTEAFF
TRBV6-5 CASRLAGGNEQYF
TRBV25-1 CASTSGTYNSPLHF
TRBV7-9 CAIDEGSRAANTIYF
TRBV5-1 CASSLYEGGQGNTEAFF
TRBV11-2 CASSRAGTGYNEQFF
TRBV7-2 CASSLFGSNQPQHF
TRBV28 CASSRGQGRETQYF
TRBV7-9 CASSLAGLAGGPGTDTQYF
TRBV6-6 CASSIGANVLTF
TRBV7-3 CASSLSPLRSGTEAFF
TRBV5-1 CASSPTAGQETQYF
TRBV10-3 CAISSSGREGADTQYF
TRBV28 CATFRYYEQYF
TRBV6-6 CASSSGGVVEQYF
TRBV2 CASSLIRTPGNYGYTF
TRBV28 CASSPSGRTYEQYF
TRBV4-2 CASSQDRRLNTEAFF
TRBV28 CASLILGAEYGYTF
TRBV6-5 CASSFRYEQYF
TRBV6-1 CASTPGIPTDTQYF
TRBV9 CASSAAPSTDTQYF
TRBV28 CASSSYQSQGIRYEQYF
TRBV28 CASTWTSGTGELFF
TRBV7-3 CASSVGPEDTIYF
TRBV2 CASKYQASTGELFF
TRBV27 CASSSRTRNNEQFF
TRBV5-5 CASSLVGTALNTEAFF
TRBV6-5 CASSYKGSGGPLHF
TRBV19 CASSTSGLAGGRTGELFF
TRBV6-1 CASRDSNQPQHF
TRBV7-2 CASSERLAGSTGELFF
TRBV7-2 CASSLDFEGSDTQYF
TRBV28 CASSSPGQGLAGTGELFF
TRBV27 CAAWGGGRGNTGELFF
TRBV28 CASSRGTNYGYTF
TRBV2 CASKRESVTYEQYF
TRBV4-3 CASSTGQGRLRTEAFF
TRBV5-4 CASSLDGGGRRETQYF
TRBV4-3 CASSRETRSNEQFF
TRBV9 CASTVGGYQETQYF
TRBV9 CASSVAGLAGYTGELFF
TRBV11-2 CASSPTGVTYEQYF